This TCR beta chain comes out of a study of shared clonotypes between healthy human individuals. Study information: The plates for each donor numbered three CD4 naive, three CD4 memory, two CD8 naive and one CD8 memory.

A few counts support this clone. Investigators spread the genomic DNA of each subset evenly over several immunoSEQ plates. Clones were sequenced by immunoSEQ multiplex PCR, and TCRdb holds only the in-frame ones, with some missing. The sample carries about 710,000 clones, 72% recorded once. The study separated CD4+ cells into CD45RA+ naive and CD45RA-negative memory subsets. The CDR3 consists of 13 residues. Between the trimmed V and J ends, which lost 5 bases and 5 bases, there was a span of 13 bases. Germline assignment: CDR1 MNHEY and CDR2 SVGAGI. The V gene is TRBV6-5, the J gene TRBJ2-7; D gene ambiguous. Sample: memory CD4+ T cells sorted from blood. Subset of the sample: CD45RA-negative fraction. This receptor was identified in a woman aged 25-40 years in good health. CDR3 in DNA: TGTGCCAGCAGTCCAGGCGTGTCTCACGAGCAGTACTTC. It translates to CASSPGVSHEQYF.